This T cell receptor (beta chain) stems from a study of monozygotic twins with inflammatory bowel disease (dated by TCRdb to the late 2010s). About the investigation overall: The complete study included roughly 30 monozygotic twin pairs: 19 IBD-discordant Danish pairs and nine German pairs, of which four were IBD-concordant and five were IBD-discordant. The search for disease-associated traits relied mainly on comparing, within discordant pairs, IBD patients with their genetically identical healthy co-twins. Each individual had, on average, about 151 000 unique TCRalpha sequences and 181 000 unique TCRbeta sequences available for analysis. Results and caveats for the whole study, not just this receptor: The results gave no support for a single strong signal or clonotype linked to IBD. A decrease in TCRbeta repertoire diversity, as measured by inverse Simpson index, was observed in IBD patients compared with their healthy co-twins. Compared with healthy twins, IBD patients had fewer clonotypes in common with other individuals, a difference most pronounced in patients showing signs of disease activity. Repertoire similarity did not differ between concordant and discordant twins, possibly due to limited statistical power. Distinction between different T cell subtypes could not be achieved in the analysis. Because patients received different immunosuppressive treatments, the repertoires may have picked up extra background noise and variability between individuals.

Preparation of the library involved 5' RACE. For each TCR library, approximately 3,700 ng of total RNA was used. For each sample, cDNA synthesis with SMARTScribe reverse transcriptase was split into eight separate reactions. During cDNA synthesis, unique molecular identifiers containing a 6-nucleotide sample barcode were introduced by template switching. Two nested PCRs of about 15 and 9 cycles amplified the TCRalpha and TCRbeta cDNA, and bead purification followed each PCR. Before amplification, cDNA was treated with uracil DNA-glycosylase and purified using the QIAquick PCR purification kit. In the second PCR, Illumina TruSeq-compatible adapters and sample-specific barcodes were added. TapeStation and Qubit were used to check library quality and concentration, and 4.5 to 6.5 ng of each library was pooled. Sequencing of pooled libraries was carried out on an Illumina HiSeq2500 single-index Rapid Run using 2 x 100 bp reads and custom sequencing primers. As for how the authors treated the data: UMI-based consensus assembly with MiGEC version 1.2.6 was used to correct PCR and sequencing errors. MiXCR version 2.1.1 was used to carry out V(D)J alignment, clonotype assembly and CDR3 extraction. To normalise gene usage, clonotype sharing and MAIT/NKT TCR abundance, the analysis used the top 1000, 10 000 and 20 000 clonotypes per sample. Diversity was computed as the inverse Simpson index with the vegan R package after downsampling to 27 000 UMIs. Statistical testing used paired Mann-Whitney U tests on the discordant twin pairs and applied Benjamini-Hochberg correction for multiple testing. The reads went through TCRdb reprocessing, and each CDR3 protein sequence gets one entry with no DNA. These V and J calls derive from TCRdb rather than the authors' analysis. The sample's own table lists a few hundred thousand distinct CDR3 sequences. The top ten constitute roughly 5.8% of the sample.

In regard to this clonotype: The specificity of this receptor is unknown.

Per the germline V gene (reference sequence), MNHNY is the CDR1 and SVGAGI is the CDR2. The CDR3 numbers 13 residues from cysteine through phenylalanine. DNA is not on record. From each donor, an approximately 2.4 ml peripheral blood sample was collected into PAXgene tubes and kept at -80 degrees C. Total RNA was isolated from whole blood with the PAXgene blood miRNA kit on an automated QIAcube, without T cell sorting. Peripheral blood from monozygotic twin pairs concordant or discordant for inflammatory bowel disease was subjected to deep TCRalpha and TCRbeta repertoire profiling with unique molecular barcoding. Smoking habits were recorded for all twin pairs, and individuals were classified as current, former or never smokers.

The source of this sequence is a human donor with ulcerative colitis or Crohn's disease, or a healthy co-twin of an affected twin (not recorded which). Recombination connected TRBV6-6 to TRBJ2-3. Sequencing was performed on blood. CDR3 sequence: CASSSPNTDTQYF.